Listed below are T cell receptor beta chains from one sample, sequenced in a study of cytomegalovirus exposure and HLA in healthy donors. TCRdb's copy holds only in-frame clones and misses some; the assay was immunoSEQ multiplex PCR. The sample consists of approximately 90,000 clones, more than 60% of them appearing once. The source material was PBMCs. Source of these receptors: a man aged 40-49 years in good health and CMV-seronegative. CDR3s include the opening cysteine and the closing phenylalanine or tryptophan. D genes are given only for firm matches.

CDR3,V,D
CASSPGDRGDEKLFF,TRBV7-9,TRBD1
CASTFQGGGANVLTF,TRBV19,NA
CASSPFTGQGANQPQHF,TRBV28,TRBD1
CASSRTLPGQGAYGELFF,TRBV5-5,TRBD1
CASSPRGRVGTQYF,TRBV9,NA
CASSLSSRGEGGYTF,TRBV27,NA
CASRISGTGYGNEQFF,TRBV27,TRBD1
CASSVAGLANTGELFF,TRBV9,NA
CASSSPGQGVNTGELFF,TRBV6-4,TRBD1
CASSLETGAPIGYTF,TRBV19,TRBD1
CSAVPGQGVEAFF,TRBV29-1,TRBD1
CASSDLWLAYNEQFF,TRBV2,NA
CAWTGDRGSGNTIYF,TRBV30,TRBD1
CASSGSGSFDEQYF,TRBV9,TRBD2
CASSQDVAGGPYEQYF,TRBV4-1,TRBD2
CASSSRPSGGWYF,TRBV7-6,TRBD2
CAWQTGSSYNEQFF,TRBV30,NA
CARLDSEAFF,TRBV7-4,NA
CASHPTGWPDTQYF,TRBV19,NA
CASSIQGYQPQHF,TRBV19,NA
CASTGRIRLGYGYTF,TRBV6-1,NA
CASSMDRGSYEQYF,TRBV19,TRBD1
CASSFWSRPGGDSPLHF,TRBV7-6,NA
CASSSVPGNTEAFF,TRBV6-5,NA
CASSFSGDIGVEQYF,TRBV7-3,NA
CSVGGGGMADTQYF,TRBV29-1,NA
CASSEGAYSEKLFF,TRBV6-5,TRBD1
CASSYDGDYEQYF,TRBV5-1,NA
CASSHRERTDTQYF,TRBV4-2,NA
CASALTGWGETQYF,TRBV7-8,NA
CASSLRQAIQETQYF,TRBV5-6,NA
CASSRDRGEKLFF,TRBV6-1,TRBD1
CASQRLQTSTDTQYF,TRBV6-1,TRBD2
CASSVGGAIYDEQFF,TRBV9,NA
CASSPLKRAYGYTF,TRBV28,NA
CASSSGTGSYEQYF,TRBV6-5,TRBD1
CASSEWGRGDGNTIYF,TRBV25-1,NA
CASRGTGAMNTEAFF,TRBV6-6,TRBD1
CAISVQGNTEAFF,TRBV10-3,NA
CASSREGQALYGYTF,TRBV4-1,TRBD1
CASRERGGTGELFF,TRBV28,NA
CASSDQRETQYF,TRBV2,NA
CASSRESEAFF,TRBV18,NA
CASSEEDSSSYEQYF,TRBV6-1,NA
CASSKGQGIFEADTQYF,TRBV7-9,TRBD1
CASSYWTGDYEQYF,TRBV7-9,TRBD1
CSAGAGGRTSTDTQYF,TRBV29-1,NA
CAWGGQGNYGYTF,TRBV30,NA
CASSSRGGADYGYTF,TRBV7-9,NA
CASTRSWNTIYF,TRBV2,NA
CASSSVRDRRTGELFF,TRBV19,TRBD1
CASSPRDTKVTEAFF,TRBV7-9,NA
CASSVDRGYTEAFF,TRBV6-1,TRBD1
CASSSGQESTDTQYF,TRBV7-6,TRBD1